This entry lists 24 T cell receptor beta chains sequenced from one sample in a study of blood T cells in healthy people across ages (dated by TCRdb to about 2015). Library prep was done by 5' RACE. Sequencing took place on an Illumina HiSeq 2500. A second PCR of about 7 to 12 cycles was run with a J-beta primer mix and a sample-barcoded 5' primer. The public reads were run again by TCRdb, first through fastp at Q25 and then through MiXCR, and only productive beta chains were kept. Each record represents a unique CDR3 protein, reported with the most common genes and DNA among its rows. Here the sample has approximately 960,000 distinct CDR3 sequences; just under 30% occur a single time. The biggest ten clones account for roughly 10% of the sample. A further study also used this sample, focusing on T cells of mothers and their children.

The sample comprised blood. The receptors were sampled from a woman aged 40 to 50 in good health.

V and J are TRBV30 and TRBJ1-5; perhaps TRBD1 as D (6 bases). The germline V and J ends were trimmed by 0 bases and 1 base, with 16 bases remaining between them. The CDR3 spans 17 residues. CDR1 and CDR2 (germline): GTSNPN, SVGIG (reference sequence). CDR3 sequence: CAWSVGGGIRSNQPQHF. For the CDR3, the DNA is TGTGCCTGGAGTGTTGGGGGCGGGATTCGGAGCAATCAGCCCCAGCATTTT.

The chain carries TRBV5-1 and TRBJ1-3, with D tentatively TRBD1 (5 bases). Per germline, CDR1 SGHRS and CDR2 YFSETQ. The CDR3 loop spans 16 amino acids. With 4 bases removed from V and 2 bases from J, the gap between germline ends came to 16 bases. For the CDR3, the DNA is TGCGCCAGCAGCCCCGGACACGAGAGTACTGGAAACACCATATATTTT. It translates to CASSPGHESTGNTIYF.

The chain has TRBV7-2 and TRBJ1-5; D is uncertain. The germline V gene has CDR1 SGHTA and CDR2 FQGNSA. Trimming took off 5 bases at V and 3 bases at J, with 8 bases between the two ends. The CDR3 sequence is 13 residues long. The CDR3 coding sequence is TGTGCCAGCAGCCCACAGACCAATCAGCCCCAGCATTTT. This codes for CASSPQTNQPQHF.

About this clonotype itself: Just one base apart from a much larger clone, this may be a read error. This chain joins TRBV10-3 and TRBJ2-7, with D possibly being TRBD1 (6 bases). V shed 11 bases and J shed 5 bases, with 31 bases lying between them. The germline V gene has CDR1 ENHRY and CDR2 SYGVKD. The CDR3 loop spans 17 amino acids. The CDR3 sequence: CAAQPGVGEIFAHEQYF. Here the CDR3 DNA reads TGTGCCGCCCAACCAGGGGTGGGGGAGATTTTCGCCCACGAGCAGTACTTC.

The chain couples TRBV7-8 to TRBJ2-3, with D maybe TRBD2 (6 bases). Germline V gene lookup returns CDR1 SGHVS and CDR2 FQNEAQ. The CDR3 covers 15 residues. V lost 5 bases and J lost 6, with 18 bases in between. The CDR3 sequence is CASSLRDSVTDTQYF. In DNA form, the CDR3 reads TGTGCCAGCAGCCTCCGGGACTCGGTTACGGATACGCAGTATTTT.

The chain carries TRBV12-3 or TRBV12-4 and TRBJ1-1, with D maybe TRBD1 (6 bases). Trimming stripped 7 bases from V and 0 bases from J, with 12 bases between. This CDR3 has 14 amino acids. CDR3 in DNA: TGTGCCAGCACACCCGGGGACATGAACACTGAAGCTTTCTTT. Translation: CASTPGDMNTEAFF.

The chain uses TRBV2 and TRBJ2-1; TRBD1 agrees at 9 bases. The germline gives CDR1 SNHLY, CDR2 FYNNEI. This CDR3 spans 14 amino acids. J was trimmed by 4 bases and V by 11 bases; bases with no gene match: 9. CDR3 DNA: TGTGCCGTCAGTGGGACAGGGAAATACAATGAGCAGTTCTTC. It codes for CAVSGTGKYNEQFF.

A few counts support this clonotype. The chain uses TRBV19 and TRBJ2-4; 7 nucleotides agree with TRBD1. V dropped 6 bases and J dropped 7; count of bases not matched to a gene: 6. This CDR3 contains 13 residues. Germline-derived CDR1 and CDR2 are LNHDA and SQIVND (reference sequence). CDR3 sequence (DNA): TGTGCCAGTAGCCCAGGGGGTTGGAACATTCAGTACTTC. The encoded protein is CASSPGGWNIQYF.

J is TRBJ2-5 and V is TRBV7-8; D call uncertain. Germline V CDR1 and CDR2: SGHVS, FQNEAQ. This CDR3 has 14 residues. Trimming pared 1 base from V and 1 base from J, leaving 7 bases between. CDR3 sequence (DNA): TGTGCCAGCAGCTTAGGGCTACTCCAAGAGACCCAGTACTTC. Encoded protein: CASSLGLLQETQYF.

This clonotype was observed a single time. At one end the junction does not follow the germline gene, possibly because of a read error. The V gene is TRBV6-1, the J gene TRBJ2-5; 7 bases map to TRBD2. The CDR3 is made up of 16 amino acids. Germline V lookup: CDR1 MNHNS, CDR2 SASEGT. The CDR3 DNA reads TGTACCAGCACTCGAATGGCTAGCGGCGGCTCGGAGACCCAGTACTTC. This translates into CTSTRMASGGSETQYF.

Only a few counts were recorded for this clonotype. The chain uses TRBV6-2 or TRBV6-3 and TRBJ1-5; D is possibly TRBD1 (6 bases). Germline assignment: CDR1 MNHEY and CDR2 SVGEGT. CDR3 length: 13 amino acids. V gave up 8 bases and J gave up 3 bases, with 11 bases separating them. DNA of the CDR3: TGTGCCAGCCGCGGACAGAACAATCAGCCCCAGCATTTT. It encodes CASRGQNNQPQHF.

Concerning this clonotype: Since a much larger clone is just one base distant, this may be a read error. The chain joins TRBV13 to TRBJ1-4; a weak D match, TRBD1 (5 bases). The CDR3 has 16 residues. Germline lookup yields CDR1 PRHDT and CDR2 FYEKMQ (reference sequence). Trimming left V 5 bases short and J 8 bases short, with 21 bases between. The CDR3 sequence is CASSPGLGAGEEKLFF. In DNA form, the CDR3 reads TGTGCCAGCAGCCCGGGACTAGGGGCGGGGGAAGAAAAACTGTTTTTT.

Only one count was recorded for this clonotype. The chain carries TRBV28 and TRBJ2-5; no reliable D call. This CDR3 contains 13 residues. V gave up 8 bases and J gave up 1 base, with 11 bases separating them. CDR1 is MDHEN and CDR2 is SYDVKM in the germline V gene. This CDR3 is CASSEILQETQYF. The CDR3 region has the DNA TGTGCCAGCTCCGAAATCCTCCAAGAGACCCAGTACTTC.

About this clonotype itself: The missing conserved phenylalanine or tryptophan at the end of this CDR3 makes a read error likely. This sequence joins TRBV5-1 and TRBJ2-7; no definite D call. Germline CDR1 SGHRS, CDR2 YFSETQ. This CDR3 is 13 amino acids long. V lost 0 bases to trimming and J lost 7 bases, with 11 bases between them. CDR3 nucleotides: TGCGCCAGCAGCTTGGACGGTGTGGGAGAGCAGTACTGC. This translates into CASSLDGVGEQYC.

As DNA, the CDR3 is TGTGCCAGCAGTATGCTAACAGGGATCCGGGACGAGCAGTACTTC. This codes for CASSMLTGIRDEQYF. The rearrangement joins TRBV28 to TRBJ2-7; D may be TRBD1 (6 bases). V lost 5 bases, J lost 5 bases, and 19 bases lay in between. This CDR3 has 15 amino acids. The V gene's germline CDR1 is MDHEN and CDR2 SYDVKM.

This chain joins TRBV5-1 and TRBJ1-3; D uncertain. This CDR3 is 16 amino acids long. Trimming removed 4 bases at V and 1 base at J, with 15 bases between. Germline V gene lookup returns CDR1 SGHRS and CDR2 YFSETQ. The CDR3 nucleotides read TGCGCCAGCAGCGAAGGTCCGCGGGCATCTGGAAACACCATATATTTT. This sequence encodes CASSEGPRASGNTIYF.

J is TRBJ1-1 and V is TRBV5-1; D gene ambiguous. Per the germline V gene, CDR1 is SGHRS and CDR2 is YFSETQ. Trimming shortened V by 4 bases and J by 1 base, and 11 bases separated the two germline ends. The length of the CDR3 is 14 residues. The CDR3 DNA is TGCGCCAGCAGCCTGTTCCAGACGAACACTGAAGCTTTCTTT. It is translated as CASSLFQTNTEAFF.

The chain carries TRBV5-8 and TRBJ2-4; D is possibly TRBD2 (6 bases). The closer fit of TRBJ2-7 to the DNA end suggests the J call may be wrong. The CDR3 is made up of 14 amino acids. Per germline, CDR1 SGHTS and CDR2 YDEGEE. The DNA of the CDR3 is TGTGCCAGCAGCTTGGAGGCGGGGAAGGGCGAGCAGTACTTC. It is translated as CASSLEAGKGEQYF.

This clonotype was recorded a few times. The gene calls are TRBV5-1 and TRBJ2-7; D is tentatively TRBD1 or TRBD2 (5 bases each). This CDR3 has 13 residues. V dropped 4 bases and J dropped 5 bases, with 13 bases sitting between them. Germline V lookup: CDR1 SGHRS, CDR2 YFSETQ. For the CDR3, the DNA is TGCGCCAGCAGCCCCGGGACCATGAACGAGCAGTACTTC. This translates into CASSPGTMNEQYF. Filled out from reference TRBV5-1 and TRBJ2-7, the complete variable domain reads KAGVTQTPRYLIKTRGQQVTLSCSPISGHRSVSWYQQTPGQGLQFLFEYFSETQRNKGNFPGRFSGRQFSNSRSEMNVSTLELGDSALYLCASSPGTMNEQYFGPGTRLTVT.

This clonotype was seen a handful of times. This chain links TRBV12-3 or TRBV12-4 with TRBJ2-5; D may be TRBD2 (5 bases). The CDR3 runs 13 residues. V was cut by 7 bases and J by 5 bases, with 14 bases left in between. In DNA, the CDR3 is TGTGCCAGCACCCGGGCGGGTAGGGAGACCCAGTACTTC. This gives the protein CASTRAGRETQYF.

This sequence joins TRBV7-2 and TRBJ1-2; 8 bases match TRBD1. CDR3 length equals 15 residues. V lost 4 bases and J lost 7; bases outside the gene matches: 11. CDR1 is SGHTA and CDR2 is FQGNSA in the germline V gene. CDR3 sequence (DNA): TGTGCCAGCAGCTGGGAGCAGGGGGCCTATCGTGGCTACACCTTC. Encoded protein: CASSWEQGAYRGYTF.

V is TRBV7-2 and J is TRBJ1-5; D remains unclear. V was shortened by 2 bases and J by 4 bases, with 9 bases between the two germline ends. Germline V gene lookup returns CDR1 SGHTA and CDR2 FQGNSA. The CDR3 loop spans 14 amino acids. CDR3 bases: TGTGCCAGCAGCTTATTAAACAAAAATCAGCCCCAGCATTTT. This codes for CASSLLNKNQPQHF.

This sequence joins TRBV12-3 or TRBV12-4 and TRBJ2-1; perhaps TRBD2 as D (5 bases). CDR3 length: 21 residues. V shed 3 bases and J shed 9 bases, with 36 bases lying between them. The DNA of the CDR3 is TGTGCCAGCAGTTTGGATAGGCTTGGACTCCCGCTGGCCGGAGAGCTCAGTGAGCAGTTCTTC. It specifies CASSLDRLGLPLAGELSEQFF.

This clonotype occurred a few times. J is TRBJ2-3 and V is TRBV24-1; no reliable D call. The length of the CDR3 is 13 residues. Trimming took off 4 bases at V and 5 bases at J, with 9 bases between the two ends. The germline V gene has CDR1 KGHDR and CDR2 SFDVKD. The CDR3 sequence: CATSDGPLDTQYF. The CDR3 DNA reads as TGTGCCACCAGTGACGGCCCCCTAGATACGCAGTATTTT.